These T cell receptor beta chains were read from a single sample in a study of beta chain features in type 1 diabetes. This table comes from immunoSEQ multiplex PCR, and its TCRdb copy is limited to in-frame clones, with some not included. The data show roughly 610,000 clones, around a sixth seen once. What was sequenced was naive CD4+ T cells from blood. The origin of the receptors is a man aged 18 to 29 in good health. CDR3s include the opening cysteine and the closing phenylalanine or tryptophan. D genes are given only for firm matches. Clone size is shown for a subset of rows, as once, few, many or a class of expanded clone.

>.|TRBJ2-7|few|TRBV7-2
TGTGCCAGCAGTTCAACCTTTAGGGCGGAGCAGTACTTC
CASSSTFRAEQYF
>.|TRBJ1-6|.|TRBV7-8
TGTGCCAGCAGCTCCCTTTTCGACGGGCCCCTCCACTTT
CASSSLFDGPLHF
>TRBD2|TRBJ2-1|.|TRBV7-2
TGTGCCAGCAGCTCGGGACTAGAGCGGTTCTTC
CASSSGLERFF
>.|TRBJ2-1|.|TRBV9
TGTGCCAGCAGCGTAGGACCTGCTAACAATGAGCAGTTCTTC
CASSVGPANNEQFF
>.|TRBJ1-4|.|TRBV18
TGTGCCAGCTCACTCTTACCCCGGACGCCTTCTGAAAAACTGTTTTTT
CASSLLPRTPSEKLFF
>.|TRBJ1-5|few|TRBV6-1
TGTGCCAGCGGCCTTCGGGTAGGCAATCAGCCCCAGCATTTT
CASGLRVGNQPQHF
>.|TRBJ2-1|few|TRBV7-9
TGTGCCAGCACTCCGGGTGGCTCCTACAATGAGCAGTTCTTC
CASTPGGSYNEQFF
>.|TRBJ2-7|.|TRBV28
TGTGCCAGCAGTTTGTTTTACGAGCAGTACTTC
CASSLFYEQYF
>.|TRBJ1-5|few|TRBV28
TGTGCCAGCAGTGGCAATCAGCCCCAGCATTTT
CASSGNQPQHF
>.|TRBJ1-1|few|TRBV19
TGTGCCAGTAAAGGAGGAGCACAGTTAAACACTGAAGCTTTCTTT
CASKGGAQLNTEAFF
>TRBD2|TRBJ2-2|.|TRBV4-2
TGTGCCAGCAGCCAACAAGCGGGAGCGGGAGACACCGGGGAGCTGTTTTTT
CASSQQAGAGDTGELFF
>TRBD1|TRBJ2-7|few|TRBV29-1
TGCAGCGTTGGGGCCGGGACAGGGGGCGCGGCCGAGCAGTACTTC
CSVGAGTGGAAEQYF
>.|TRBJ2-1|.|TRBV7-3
TGTGCCAGCAGCTCCGGGCGGGGACAGCGCTCCTACAATGAGCAGTTCTTC
CASSSGRGQRSYNEQFF
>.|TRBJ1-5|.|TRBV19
TGTGCCAGTACCGCACGCCAGGGCTGGGATCAGCCCCAGCATTTT
CASTARQGWDQPQHF
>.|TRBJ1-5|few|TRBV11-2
TGTGCCAGCAGCTTCACCACCGGGACACCCAATCAGCCCCAGCATTTT
CASSFTTGTPNQPQHF
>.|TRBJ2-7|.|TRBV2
TGTGCCAGCAATCTCAGGGGTGCGGATAGGGAGCAGTACTTC
CASNLRGADREQYF
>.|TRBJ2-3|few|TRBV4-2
TGTGCCAGCAGCCAAGAAAGTCGCTCAGGAGCCTTCACAGATACGCAGTATTTT
CASSQESRSGAFTDTQYF